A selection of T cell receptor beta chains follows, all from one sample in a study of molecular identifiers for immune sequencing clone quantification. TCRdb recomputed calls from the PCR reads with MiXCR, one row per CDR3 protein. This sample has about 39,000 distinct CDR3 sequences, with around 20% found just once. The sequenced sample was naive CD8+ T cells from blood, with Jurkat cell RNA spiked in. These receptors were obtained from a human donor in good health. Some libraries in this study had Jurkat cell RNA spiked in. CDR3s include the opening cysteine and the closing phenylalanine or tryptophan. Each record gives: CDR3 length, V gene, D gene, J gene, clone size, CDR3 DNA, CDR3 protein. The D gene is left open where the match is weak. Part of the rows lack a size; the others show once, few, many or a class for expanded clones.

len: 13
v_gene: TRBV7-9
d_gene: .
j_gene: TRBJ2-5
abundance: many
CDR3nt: TGTGCCTCCCAAGGAGGGAACCAAGAGACCCAGTACTTC
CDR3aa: CASQGGNQETQYF

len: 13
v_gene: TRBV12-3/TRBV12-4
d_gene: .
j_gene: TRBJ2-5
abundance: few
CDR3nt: TGTGCCAGCAGTTTGCGGGGAGAAGAGACCCAGTACTTC
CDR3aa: CASSLRGEETQYF

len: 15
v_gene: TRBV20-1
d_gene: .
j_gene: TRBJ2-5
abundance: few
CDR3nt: TGCAGTGCGGGGGGTGTTTTTCCAATCCAAGAGACCCAGTACTTC
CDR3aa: CSAGGVFPIQETQYF

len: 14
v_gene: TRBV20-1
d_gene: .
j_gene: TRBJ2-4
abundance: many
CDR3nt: TGCAGTGCTAGGGACCGAACACGGCCAAACATTCAGTACTTC
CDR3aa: CSARDRTRPNIQYF

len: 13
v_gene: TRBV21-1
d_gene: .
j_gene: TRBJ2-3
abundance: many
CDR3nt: TGTGCCAGCAGCGGGGGGGGCACAGATACGCAGTATTTT
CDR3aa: CASSGGGTDTQYF

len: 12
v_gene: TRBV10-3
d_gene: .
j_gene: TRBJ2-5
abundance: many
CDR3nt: TGTGCCATTAACGGGGGAGGAGAGACCCAGTACTTC
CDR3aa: CAINGGGETQYF

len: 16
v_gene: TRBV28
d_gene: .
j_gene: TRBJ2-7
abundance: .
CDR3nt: TGTGCCAGCAGTTCCATAGGAGCACCGGGGCTTTACGAGCAGTACTTC
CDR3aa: CASSSIGAPGLYEQYF

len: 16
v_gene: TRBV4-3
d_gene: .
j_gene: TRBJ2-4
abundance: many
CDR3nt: TGCGCCAGCAGCCAGGGTTCGACGGGAGCCAAAAACATTCAGTACTTC
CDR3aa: CASSQGSTGAKNIQYF

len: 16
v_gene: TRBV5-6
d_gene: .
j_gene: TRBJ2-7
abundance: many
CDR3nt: TGTGCCAGCAGCTTGGGGGTTGGCAGGGCTGTCTACGAGCAGTACTTC
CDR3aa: CASSLGVGRAVYEQYF

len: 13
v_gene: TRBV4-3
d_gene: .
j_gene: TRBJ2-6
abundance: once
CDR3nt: TGCGCCAGCAGCCGGAAGGGGGCCAACGTCCTGACTTTC
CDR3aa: CASSRKGANVLTF

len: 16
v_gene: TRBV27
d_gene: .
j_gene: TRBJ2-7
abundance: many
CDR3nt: TGTGCCAGCAGTTCCGGACAGTTTCAGATCCCTTCCGAGCAGTACTTC
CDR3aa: CASSSGQFQIPSEQYF

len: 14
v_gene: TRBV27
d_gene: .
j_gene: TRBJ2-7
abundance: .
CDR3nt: TGTGCCAGCAGTTTATACGCGGGACCCTACGAGCAGTACTTC
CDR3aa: CASSLYAGPYEQYF

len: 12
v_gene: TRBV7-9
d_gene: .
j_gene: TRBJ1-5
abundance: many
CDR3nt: TGTGCCAGCAGCTTAGCGAATCAGCCCCAGCATTTT
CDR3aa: CASSLANQPQHF

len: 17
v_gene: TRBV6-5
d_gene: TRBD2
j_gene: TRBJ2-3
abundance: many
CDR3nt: TGTGCCAGCAGTTACTCGACAACTAGCGGGCGCACAGATACGCAGTATTTT
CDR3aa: CASSYSTTSGRTDTQYF

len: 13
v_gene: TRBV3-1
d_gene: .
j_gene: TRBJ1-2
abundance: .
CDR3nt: TGTGCCTTGGGGCCAGGCCTCCTGGGGGGCTACACCTTC
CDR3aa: CALGPGLLGGYTF

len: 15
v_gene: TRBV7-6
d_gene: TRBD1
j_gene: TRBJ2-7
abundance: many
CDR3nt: TGTGCCAGCAGCATCGGACAGGGGTTCGTTTACGAGCAGTACTTC
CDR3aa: CASSIGQGFVYEQYF

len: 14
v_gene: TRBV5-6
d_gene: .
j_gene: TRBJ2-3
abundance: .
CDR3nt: TGTGCCAGCAGTTTACAGGGACCCACAGATACGCAGTATTTT
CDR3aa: CASSLQGPTDTQYF

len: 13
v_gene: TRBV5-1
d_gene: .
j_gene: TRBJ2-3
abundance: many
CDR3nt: TGCGCCAGCAGGAACAGGGACACAGATACGCAGTATTTT
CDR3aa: CASRNRDTDTQYF

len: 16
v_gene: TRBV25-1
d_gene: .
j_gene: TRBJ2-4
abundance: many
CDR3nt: TGTGCCAGCAGGTCCCCCACCATTTGGGTCAAAAACATTCAGTACTTC
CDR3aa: CASRSPTIWVKNIQYF

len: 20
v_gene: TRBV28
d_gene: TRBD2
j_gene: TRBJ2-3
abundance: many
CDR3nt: TGTGCCAGCAGTGGATACCTCGGACTAGCGGGAGGGCCCTGGACAGATACGCAGTATTTT
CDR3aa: CASSGYLGLAGGPWTDTQYF

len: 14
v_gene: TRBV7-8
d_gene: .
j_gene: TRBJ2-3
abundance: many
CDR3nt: TGTGCCAGCAGCTTGGAGGCTGGGGTAGATACGCAGTATTTT
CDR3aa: CASSLEAGVDTQYF

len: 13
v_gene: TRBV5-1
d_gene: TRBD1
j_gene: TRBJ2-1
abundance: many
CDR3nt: TGCGCCACCAGGACAGGGACCTACAATGAGCAGTTCTTC
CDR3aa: CATRTGTYNEQFF

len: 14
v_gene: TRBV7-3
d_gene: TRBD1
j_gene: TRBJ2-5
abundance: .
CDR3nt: TGTGCCAGCAGCAGGACAGGGTGGCAAGAGACCCAGTACTTC
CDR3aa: CASSRTGWQETQYF

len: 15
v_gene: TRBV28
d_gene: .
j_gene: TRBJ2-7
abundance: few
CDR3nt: TGTGCCAGCAGTTTATCGGGCAGGGGAGTGTACGAGCAGTACTTC
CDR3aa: CASSLSGRGVYEQYF

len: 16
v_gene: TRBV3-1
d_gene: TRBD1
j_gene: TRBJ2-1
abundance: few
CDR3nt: TGTGCCAGCAGCCCCGGACAGGGGGCTAATTACAATGAGCAGTTCTTC
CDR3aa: CASSPGQGANYNEQFF

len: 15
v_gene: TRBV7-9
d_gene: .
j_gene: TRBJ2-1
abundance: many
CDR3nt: TGTGCCAGCAGCTTCCAGCGGGCGATACACAATGAGCAGTTCTTC
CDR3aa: CASSFQRAIHNEQFF

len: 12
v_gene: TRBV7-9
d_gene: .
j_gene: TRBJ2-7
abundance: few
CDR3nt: TGTGCCAGCAGCTCGGTCTCTCACGAGCAGTACTTC
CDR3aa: CASSSVSHEQYF

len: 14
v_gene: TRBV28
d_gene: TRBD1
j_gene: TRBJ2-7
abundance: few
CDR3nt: TGTGCCAGCAGGACAGGGGGGAGCTCCTACGAGCAGTACTTC
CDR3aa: CASRTGGSSYEQYF

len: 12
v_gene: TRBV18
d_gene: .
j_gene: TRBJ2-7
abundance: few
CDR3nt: TGTGCCAGCTCACCTGGCAGCTACGAGCAGTACTTC
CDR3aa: CASSPGSYEQYF

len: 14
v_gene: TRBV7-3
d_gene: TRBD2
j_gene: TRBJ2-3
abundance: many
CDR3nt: TGTGCCAGCAGCTCGGGGGGAGGGCCAGATACGCAGTATTTT
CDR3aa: CASSSGGGPDTQYF

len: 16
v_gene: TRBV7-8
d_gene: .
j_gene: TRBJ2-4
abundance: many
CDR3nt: TGTGCCAGCGGACCCAGCGGCAATTTAGCCAAAAACATTCAGTACTTC
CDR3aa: CASGPSGNLAKNIQYF

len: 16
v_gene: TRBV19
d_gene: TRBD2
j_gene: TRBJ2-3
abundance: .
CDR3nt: TGTGCCAGTAGTCCGAAACTAGCGGGGATCACAGATACGCAGTATTTT
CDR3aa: CASSPKLAGITDTQYF

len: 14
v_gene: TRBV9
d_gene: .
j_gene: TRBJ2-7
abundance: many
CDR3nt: TGTGCCAGCAGCGTAGGGGGGGAGCACTACGAGCAGTACTTC
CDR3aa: CASSVGGEHYEQYF

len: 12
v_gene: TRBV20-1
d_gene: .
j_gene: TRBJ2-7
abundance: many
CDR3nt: TGCAGTGCTACGACATCCTCCTACGAGCAGTACTTC
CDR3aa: CSATTSSYEQYF

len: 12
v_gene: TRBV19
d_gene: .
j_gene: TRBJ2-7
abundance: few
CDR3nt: TGTGCCAGTAGCCCTGGCTACTACGAGCAGTACTTC
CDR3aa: CASSPGYYEQYF

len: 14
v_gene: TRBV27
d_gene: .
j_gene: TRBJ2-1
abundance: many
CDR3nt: TGTGCCAGCACCTCGGGACCCCGAATCCATGAGCAGTTCTTC
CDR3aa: CASTSGPRIHEQFF

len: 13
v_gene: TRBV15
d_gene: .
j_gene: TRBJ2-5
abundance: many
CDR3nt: TGTGCCACCAGCAGAGATTGGGTGGAGGTGCTTGACTTC
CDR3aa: CATSRDWVEVLDF

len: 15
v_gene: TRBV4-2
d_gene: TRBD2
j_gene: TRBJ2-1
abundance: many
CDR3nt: TGTGCCAGCAGCCGACTAGCGGTCTCCTACAATGAGCAGTTCTTC
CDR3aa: CASSRLAVSYNEQFF

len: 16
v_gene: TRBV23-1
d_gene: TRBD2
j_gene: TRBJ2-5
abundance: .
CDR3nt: TGCGCCAGCAGCCGGGGACTAGCGGACTTTCAAGAGACCCAGTACTTC
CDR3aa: CASSRGLADFQETQYF

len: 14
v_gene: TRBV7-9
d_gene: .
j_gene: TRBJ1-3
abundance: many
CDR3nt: TGTGCCAGCAGCTTACTGTTACGGATTAACACCATATATTTT
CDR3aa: CASSLLLRINTIYF

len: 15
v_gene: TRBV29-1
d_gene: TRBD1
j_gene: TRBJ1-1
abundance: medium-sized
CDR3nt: TGCAGCGCCGGGACAGGGACCTGGATGAACACTGAAGCTTTCTTT
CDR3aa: CSAGTGTWMNTEAFF